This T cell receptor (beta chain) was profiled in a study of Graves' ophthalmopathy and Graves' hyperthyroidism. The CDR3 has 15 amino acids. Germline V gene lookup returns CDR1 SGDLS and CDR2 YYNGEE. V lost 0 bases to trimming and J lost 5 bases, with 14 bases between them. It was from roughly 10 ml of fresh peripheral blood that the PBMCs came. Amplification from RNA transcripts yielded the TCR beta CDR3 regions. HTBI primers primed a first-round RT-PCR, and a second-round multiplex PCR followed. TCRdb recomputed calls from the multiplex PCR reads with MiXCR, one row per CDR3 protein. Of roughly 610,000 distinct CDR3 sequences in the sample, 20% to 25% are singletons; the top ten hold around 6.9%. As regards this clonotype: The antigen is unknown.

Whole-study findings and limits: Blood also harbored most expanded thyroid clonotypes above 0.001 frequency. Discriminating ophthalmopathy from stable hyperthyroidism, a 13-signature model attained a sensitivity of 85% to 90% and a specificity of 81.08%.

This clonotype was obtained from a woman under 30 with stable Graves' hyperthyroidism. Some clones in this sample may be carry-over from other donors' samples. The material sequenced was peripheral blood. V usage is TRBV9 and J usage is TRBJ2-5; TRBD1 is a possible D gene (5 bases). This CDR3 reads CASSVEGRFGETQYF. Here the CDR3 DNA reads TGTGCCAGCAGCGTAGAGGGGCGGTTTGGGGAGACCCAGTACTTC.